This T cell receptor (beta chain) was documented in a study of T-cell reconstitution after alpha-beta-depleted transplantation in children. Note on this clonotype: Antigen unknown.

Whole-study findings and limits: Some patients' high day-60 TCRbeta diversity was attributed to recipient cells surviving conditioning. T-cell counts and diversity at one year following transplant were attributed mainly to newly produced T cells. Reportedly, alpha-beta T cells present about two months post-transplant originated from several hundred expanded clones of graft origin.

The TCRbeta library was prepared with unique molecular identifiers. TCRdb independently ran MiXCR on the PCR reads; one entry per CDR3 protein. The sample shows a few hundred thousand distinct CDR3 sequences, around 15% of them seen only once. The germline V gene has CDR1 SGHRS and CDR2 YFSETQ. Trimming took off 7 bases at V and 1 base at J, with 31 bases between the two ends. This CDR3 region has 20 residues. The TCR was taken from a boy younger than two who had a stem cell transplant for Wiskott-Aldrich syndrome, so the T cells may come from the graft donor. The chain links TRBV5-1 to TRBJ2-3; possible D gene TRBD1, 5 bases. The sequenced sample was PBMCs, mostly from graft donor cells, obtained 360 days after TCRalphabeta/CD19-depleted stem cell transplant. The CDR3 is CASSGNPILPVDRGTDTQYF. DNA for the CDR3: TGCGCCAGCTCAGGGAATCCCATCCTCCCCGTCGACAGAGGCACAGATACGCAGTATTTT.